The T cell receptor beta chain under discussion was sequenced for a study of T cell responses to AZD1222 COVID-19 vaccine. The repertoire was sequenced with immunoSEQ multiplex PCR; TCRdb's copy has only in-frame clones and lacks some. The sample yields 54,000 or so clones, over 70% seen once. Germline CDR1 and CDR2: MNHEY and SMNVEV (reference sequence). With 8 bases clipped from V and 0 bases from J, the junction kept 16 bases outside the gene matches. This CDR3 spans 19 amino acids. Notes on the study in general: The number of AZD1222 recipients seropositive at baseline was only 5 to 7. The peak T cell response came first, and repertoires were sampled only after it. White British people made up most donors, females outnumbered males, and clonal diversity was possibly underestimated.

About this clone itself: Its target is unknown.

This sequence was found in an adult in good health. This specimen was peripheral blood, taken on day 0 of AZD1222 vaccination. The V and J genes are TRBV27 and TRBJ1-6; 7 bases are shared with TRBD1. The CDR3 nucleotides read TGTGCCAGCTATTGGGAGGGACAGCCCCAGAGCTCCTATAATTCACCCCTCCACTTT. It specifies CASYWEGQPQSSYNSPLHF.